These 15 T cell receptor beta chains were sequenced from one sample in a study of lung T cells in sarcoidosis with Löfgren's syndrome. TCRdb used MiXCR to reprocess the reads, holding one entry per CDR3 protein. Of about 2,200 distinct CDR3 sequences detected, approximately 22% appear once; the ten largest clones hold under 13%. Sequenced material: CD4+ T cells from bronchoalveolar lavage. These receptor sequences come from a human donor with sarcoidosis (Löfgren's syndrome or another form), or a control subject (not recorded which).

By share of the sample, this clonotype is medium-sized (0.01 to 0.1%). The CDR3 sequence: CASSLTLGTEAFF. CDR3 nucleotides: TGTGCCAGCAGCCTCACCCTGGGCACTGAAGCTTTCTTT. J is TRBJ1-1 and V is TRBV14; D not resolved. This CDR3 is built from 13 residues. The germline V gene encodes CDR1 SGHDN and CDR2 FVKESK. The V end lost 4 bases, the J end lost 4 bases, and 10 bases lay between the germline ends.

This clonotype is medium-sized in the sample. This chain connects TRBV7-9 to TRBJ2-5; no definite D call. Trimming removed 5 bases from V and 1 base from J, with 17 bases in between. The length of the CDR3 is 16 residues. Germline-derived CDR1 and CDR2 are SEHNR and FQNEAQ (reference sequence). The CDR3 is CASSPARRSSQETQYF. CDR3 nucleotides: TGTGCCAGCAGCCCCGCCAGAAGGAGCTCCCAAGAGACCCAGTACTTC.

Sample share makes this clonotype medium-sized. This chain connects TRBV7-2 to TRBJ1-5; D might be TRBD1 (5 bases). Germline loops: CDR1 SGHTA, CDR2 FQGNSA. The V gene lost 5 bases and the J gene lost 3 bases, with 14 bases spanning the gap. The CDR3 is made up of 15 amino acids. The CDR3 sequence is CASSLQGRDNQPQHF. CDR3 DNA: TGTGCCAGCAGCCTCCAGGGTAGGGACAATCAGCCCCAGCATTTT.

This clonotype was picked up many times. The chain joins TRBV11-2 to TRBJ2-1, with D uncertain. Germline CDR1 SGHAT, CDR2 FQNNGV. The V end was cut by 5 bases, the J end by 1 base, with 12 bases between. CDR3 length: 15 residues. CDR3 nucleotide sequence: TGTGCCAGCAGCCCCCAAATGGTATCCTACAATGAGCAGTTCTTC. Amino acid sequence: CASSPQMVSYNEQFF. The full variable domain, completed using reference TRBV11-2 and TRBJ2-1, is EAGVAQSPRYKIIEKRQSVAFWCNPISGHATLYWYQQILGQGPKLLIQFQNNGVVDDSQLPKDRFSAERLKGVDSTLKIQPAKLEDSAVYLCASSPQMVSYNEQFFGPGTRLTVL.

This clonotype was counted ten times or more. The chain couples TRBV28 to TRBJ2-7; D call uncertain. Germline CDR1 is MDHEN and CDR2 is SYDVKM. The length of the CDR3 is 18 residues. V was trimmed by 4 bases and J by 4 bases, leaving 26 bases between them. The DNA of the CDR3 is TGTGCCAGCAGTTCTCAACCTACTTCGGGCGCCTTCCCGTACGAGCAGTACTTC. Amino acids: CASSSQPTSGAFPYEQYF.

This clonotype is medium-sized by share. The V and J genes are TRBV6-1 and TRBJ1-2; 8 bases fit TRBD1. The CDR3 sequence is 13 residues long. In germline, CDR1 is MNHNS, CDR2 SASEGT. Trimming removed 5 bases from V and 4 bases from J; junction bases left unmatched: 3. The CDR3 region has the DNA TGTGCCAGCAGTCTGGACAGGGTCTATGGCTACACCTTC. Protein sequence: CASSLDRVYGYTF.

This clonotype was observed many times. V usage is TRBV4-3 and J usage is TRBJ2-5, with 15 bases fitting TRBD2. The germline V gene has CDR1 LGHNA and CDR2 YSLEER. With 2 bases clipped from V and 2 bases from J, the junction kept 9 bases outside the gene matches. The CDR3 has 19 amino acids. As DNA, the CDR3 is TGCGCCAGCAGCCAAACCAGGACTAGCGGGGGGGATTTACAAGAGACCCAGTACTTC. Translation gives CASSQTRTSGGDLQETQYF.

This clonotype is categorized as medium-sized. For the CDR3, the DNA is TGTGCCAGCAGCTCACCGGACAGGGGCTCCTACGAGCAGTACTTC. Its protein product is CASSSPDRGSYEQYF. The chain joins TRBV7-2 to TRBJ2-7; 9 bases match TRBD1. Germline trimming cut 4 bases from V and 0 bases from J; bases unmatched to any gene: 4. The CDR3 length is 15 residues. Germline values: CDR1 SGHTA, CDR2 FQGNSA.

As for this clonotype: One junction end disagrees with the germline gene, perhaps due to a read error. The genes are TRBV30 and TRBJ1-2; D remains ambiguous. Germline CDR1 reads GTSNPN; CDR2 reads SVGIG (reference sequence). The CDR3 runs to 14 residues. The CDR3 region has the DNA TGTGCCTGGGGATACAAGGACTCGTACTATGGCTACGCCTTC. Translating gives CAWGYKDSYYGYAF.

For this clonotype: At one end the junction does not follow the germline gene, possibly because of a read error. The J gene is TRBJ2-7, the V gene TRBV9; 14 nucleotides line up with TRBD2. Per germline, CDR1 SGDLS and CDR2 YYNGEE. The CDR3 runs to 16 residues. The CDR3 DNA reads TGTGCCAGCAGCGAGGGGGGACTAGCGGGAGCGGTCGAGCGGTACTTC. Protein: CASSEGGLAGAVERYF.

J is TRBJ2-7 and V is TRBV20-1; 8 bases are a match to TRBD1. Germline lookup yields CDR1 DFQATT and CDR2 SNEGSKA (reference sequence). The CDR3 runs to 12 residues. The V and J ends lost 6 bases and 6 bases, in that order; junction bases with no gene match: 7. CDR3 protein: CSAYSQGAEQYF. The CDR3 DNA reads TGCAGTGCCTATAGTCAGGGGGCCGAGCAGTACTTC.

Points on this clonotype: A much larger clonotype is one base distant, so this may be a read error. The rearrangement links TRBV19 to TRBJ1-1, with TRBD1 identical over 10 bases. Germline lookup yields CDR1 LNHDA and CDR2 SQIVND (reference sequence). The CDR3 length is 13 residues. CDR3 bases: TGTGCCGGTAGCAGTGGGACAGGGGAAGCAGCTTTCTTT. Its protein is CAGSSGTGEAAFF.

Comment on this clonotype: At one end, the junction sequence differs from germline, possibly due to a read error. The chain joins TRBV4-1 to TRBJ2-7; D uncertain. The V gene's germline CDR1 is MGHRA and CDR2 YSYEKL. The CDR3 is 14 amino acids. In DNA form, the CDR3 reads TGCGCCAGCAGCCAAGAGGCACCCTCCTGCGAGCAGTACTTC. Its protein product is CASSQEAPSCEQYF.

The chain uses TRBV20-1 and TRBJ1-3; no reliable D call. This CDR3 comprises 11 residues. Germline V gene data show CDR1 as DFQATT and CDR2 as SNEGSKA (reference sequence). V lost 3 bases and J 8 bases, leaving 8 bases between the germline ends. The CDR3 nucleotides are TGCAGTGCTAGGCAGAGAGACACCATATATTTT. Protein sequence: CSARQRDTIYF.

This clonotype was counted at least ten times. The CDR3 region has the DNA TGTGCCAGCAGCCAATCTAGCGGAGCCTACAATGAGCAGTTCTTC. This translates into CASSQSSGAYNEQFF. The V and J genes are TRBV7-2 and TRBJ2-1; 7 nucleotides align to TRBD2. This CDR3 spans 15 amino acids. Trimming removed 5 bases from V and 2 bases from J; junction bases left unmatched: 6. CDR1 is SGHTA and CDR2 is FQGNSA in the germline V gene.